This T cell receptor (beta chain) was observed in a study of OX40 agonist ivuxolimab in advanced cancers. The assay was immunoSEQ multiplex PCR, and TCRdb's table has in-frame clones only and misses some. The profile shows about 48,000 clones, 70% to 90% of them singletons. This clone has just one count. Patients who had autoimmune disease history or got systemic immunosuppression were left out. The CDR3 contains 15 residues. V dropped 5 bases and J dropped 0; count of bases not matched to a gene: 6. CDR1 and CDR2 (germline): MDHEN, SYDVKM. This chain links TRBV28 with TRBJ2-7; 8 bases match TRBD2. Sequencing was performed on CD4+ or CD8+ T cells sorted from blood, taken in a trial of the OX40 agonist ivuxolimab. The clonotype was recovered from an adult with an advanced solid tumor such as melanoma, head and neck, liver or kidney cancer. CDR3 coding DNA: TGTGCCAGCAGTACTAGCGGAGCGAGCTCCTACGAGCAGTACTTC. Encoded protein: CASSTSGASSYEQYF.